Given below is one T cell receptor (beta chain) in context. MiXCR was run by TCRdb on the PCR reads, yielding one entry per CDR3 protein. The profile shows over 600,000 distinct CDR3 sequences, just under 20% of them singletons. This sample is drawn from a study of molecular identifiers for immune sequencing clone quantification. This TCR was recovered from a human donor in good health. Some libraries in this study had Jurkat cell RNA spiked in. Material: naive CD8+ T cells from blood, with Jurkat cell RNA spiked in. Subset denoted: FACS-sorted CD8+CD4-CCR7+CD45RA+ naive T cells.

The CDR3 loop is CASSPQGRQPQHF. In DNA, the CDR3 is TGTGCCAGTAGTCCTCAGGGGCGTCAGCCCCAGCATTTT. The gene calls are TRBV19 and TRBJ1-5; maybe TRBD1 (6 bases). Trimming pared 5 bases from V and 6 bases from J, leaving 11 bases between. Per the germline V gene, CDR1 is LNHDA and CDR2 is SQIVND (reference sequence). The CDR3 is made up of 13 amino acids.